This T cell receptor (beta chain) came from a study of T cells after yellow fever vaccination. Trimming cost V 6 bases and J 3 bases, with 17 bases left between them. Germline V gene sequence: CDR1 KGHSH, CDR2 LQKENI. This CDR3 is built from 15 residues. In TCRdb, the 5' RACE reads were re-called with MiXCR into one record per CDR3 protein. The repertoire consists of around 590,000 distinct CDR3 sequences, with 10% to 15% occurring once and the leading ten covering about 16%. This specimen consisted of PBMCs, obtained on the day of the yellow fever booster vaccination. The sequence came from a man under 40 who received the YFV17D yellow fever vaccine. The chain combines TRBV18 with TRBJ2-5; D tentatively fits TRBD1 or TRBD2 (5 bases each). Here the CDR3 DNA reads TGTGCCAGCTCGTCCAGATACGGGGCAGAAGAGACCCAGTACTTC. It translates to CASSSRYGAEETQYF.